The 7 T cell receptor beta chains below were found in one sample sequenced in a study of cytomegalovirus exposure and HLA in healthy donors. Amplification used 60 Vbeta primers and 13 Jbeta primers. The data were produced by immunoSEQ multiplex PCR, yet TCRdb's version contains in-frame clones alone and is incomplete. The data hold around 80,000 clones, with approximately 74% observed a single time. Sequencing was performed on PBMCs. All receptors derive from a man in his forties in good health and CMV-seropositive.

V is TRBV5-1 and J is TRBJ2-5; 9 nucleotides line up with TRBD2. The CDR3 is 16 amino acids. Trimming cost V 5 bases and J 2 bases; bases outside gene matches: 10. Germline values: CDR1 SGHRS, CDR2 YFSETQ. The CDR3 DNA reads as TGCGCCAGCAGTCGCAGACTAGCGGAGTCTCAAGAGACCCAGTACTTC. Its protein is CASSRRLAESQETQYF.

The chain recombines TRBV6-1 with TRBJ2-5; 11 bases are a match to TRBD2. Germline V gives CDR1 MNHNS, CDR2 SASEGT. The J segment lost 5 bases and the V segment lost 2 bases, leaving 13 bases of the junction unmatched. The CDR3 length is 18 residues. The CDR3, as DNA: TGTGCCAGCAGTGAATATATAAGGGCTAGCGGGAGGATGGAGACCCAGTACTTC. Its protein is CASSEYIRASGRMETQYF.

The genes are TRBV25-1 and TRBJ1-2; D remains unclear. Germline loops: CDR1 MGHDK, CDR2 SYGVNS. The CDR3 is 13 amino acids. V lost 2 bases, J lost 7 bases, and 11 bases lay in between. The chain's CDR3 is CASSEQGRAGYTF. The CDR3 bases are TGTGCCAGCAGTGAACAAGGGAGGGCTGGCTACACCTTC.

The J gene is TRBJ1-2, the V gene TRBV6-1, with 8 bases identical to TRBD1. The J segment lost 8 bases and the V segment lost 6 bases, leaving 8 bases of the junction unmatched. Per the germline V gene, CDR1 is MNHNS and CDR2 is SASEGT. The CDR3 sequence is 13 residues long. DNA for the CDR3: TGTGCCAGCAGCGAGAGGACAGGGAAGGGCTACACCTTC. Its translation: CASSERTGKGYTF.

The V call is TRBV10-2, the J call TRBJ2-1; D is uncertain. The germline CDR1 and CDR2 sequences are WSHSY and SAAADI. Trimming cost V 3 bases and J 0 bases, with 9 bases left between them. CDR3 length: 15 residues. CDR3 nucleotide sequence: TGCGCCAGCAGTGACGCGACGGGCTCCTACAATGAGCAGTTCTTC. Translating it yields CASSDATGSYNEQFF.

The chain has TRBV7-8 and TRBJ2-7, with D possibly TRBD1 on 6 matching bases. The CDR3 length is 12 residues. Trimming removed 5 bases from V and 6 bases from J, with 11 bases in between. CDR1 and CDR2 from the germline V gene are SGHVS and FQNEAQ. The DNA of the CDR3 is TGTGCCAGCAGCGCCAGGGGTAGCGAGCAGTACTTC. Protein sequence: CASSARGSEQYF.

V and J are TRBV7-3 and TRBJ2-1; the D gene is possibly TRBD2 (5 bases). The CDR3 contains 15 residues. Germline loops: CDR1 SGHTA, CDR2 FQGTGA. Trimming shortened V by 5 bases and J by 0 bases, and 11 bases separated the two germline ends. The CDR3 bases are TGTGCCAGCAGCCTAGCCCCGAGCTCCTACAATGAGCAGTTCTTC. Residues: CASSLAPSSYNEQFF.